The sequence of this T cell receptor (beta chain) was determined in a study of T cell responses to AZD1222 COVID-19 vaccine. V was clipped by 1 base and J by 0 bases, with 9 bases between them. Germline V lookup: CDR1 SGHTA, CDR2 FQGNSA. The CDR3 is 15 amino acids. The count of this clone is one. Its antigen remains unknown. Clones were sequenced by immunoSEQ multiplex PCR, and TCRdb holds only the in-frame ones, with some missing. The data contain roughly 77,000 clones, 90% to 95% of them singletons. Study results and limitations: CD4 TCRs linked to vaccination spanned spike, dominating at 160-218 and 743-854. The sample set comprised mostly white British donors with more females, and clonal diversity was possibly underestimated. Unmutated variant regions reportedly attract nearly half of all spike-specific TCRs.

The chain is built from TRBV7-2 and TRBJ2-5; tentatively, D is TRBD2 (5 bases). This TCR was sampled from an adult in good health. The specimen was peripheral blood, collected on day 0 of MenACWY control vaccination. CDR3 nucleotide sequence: TGTGCCAGCAGCTTAGTATCGGGAAACCAAGAGACCCAGTACTTC. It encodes CASSLVSGNQETQYF.